The next 32 T cell receptor beta chains were all read from a single sample in a study of T cells in localized non-small cell lung cancer. Method: immunoSEQ multiplex PCR; TCRdb's copy keeps in-frame clones and lacks some. Among tens of thousands of clones, 84% were seen once, and the ten largest hold approximately 1.2%. Sequences were derived from peripheral blood, sampled before any cancer treatment. These receptors all come from a female donor at least 60 years old with stage I lung adenocarcinoma.

J is TRBJ1-2 and V is TRBV7-2, with 9 nucleotides matching TRBD1. Looked up from germline, CDR1 is SGHTA and CDR2 is FQGNSA. Trimming at V came to 6 bases and at J to 8 bases, leaving 7 bases not matched to a gene. This CDR3 is 13 amino acids long. The CDR3 loop reads CASRGQGREGYTF. The CDR3 region has the DNA TGTGCCAGCAGGGGACAGGGACGGGAGGGCTACACCTTC. The full variable domain, its missing parts supplied by reference TRBV7-2 and TRBJ1-2, is GAGVSQSPSNKVTEKGKDVELRCDPISGHTALYWYRQSLGQGLEFLIYFQGNSAPDKSGLPSDRFSAERTGGSVSTLTIQRTQQEDSAVYLCASRGQGREGYTFGSGTRLTVV.

The CDR3 DNA sequence: TGTGCCAGCAGCTTAGGGACAGGGGTGGTACAAGAGACCCAGTACTTC. Translated: CASSLGTGVVQETQYF. The chain uses TRBV7-7 and TRBJ2-5; 9 nucleotides agree with TRBD1. With V trimmed by 1 base and J by 2 bases, 5 bases remained unmatched. The CDR3 is 16 amino acids. The V gene's germline CDR1 is SSHAT and CDR2 FNYEAQ (reference sequence).

The chain has TRBV19 and TRBJ2-2, with D possibly being TRBD2 (6 bases). The CDR3 runs 15 residues. V lost 2 bases and J lost 5, with 12 bases in between. CDR1 and CDR2 (germline): LNHDA, SQIVND (reference sequence). The CDR3 DNA reads as TGTGCCAGTAGTATACCGGGAGAAAGAACCGGGGAGCTGTTTTTT. Residues: CASSIPGERTGELFF. The complete variable domain, with remaining parts taken from reference TRBV19 and TRBJ2-2, reads DGGITQSPKYLFRKEGQNVTLSCEQNLNHDAMYWYRQDPGQGLRLIYYSQIVNDFQKGDIAEGYSVSREKKESFPLTVTSAQKNPTAFYLCASSIPGERTGELFFGEGSRLTVL.

The rearrangement uses TRBV9 and TRBJ2-7; D tentatively reads TRBD1 or TRBD2 (6 bases each). Trimming stripped 0 bases from V and 0 bases from J, with 13 bases between. The CDR3 length is 16 residues. Germline V CDR1 and CDR2: SGDLS, YYNGEE. The CDR3 coding sequence is TGTGCCAGCAGCGTAGGAGGGGGGCAAAGCTCCTACGAGCAGTACTTC. Translation: CASSVGGGQSSYEQYF.

The genes are TRBV4-1 and TRBJ2-7, with a weak D call TRBD1 (5 bases). CDR1 is MGHRA and CDR2 is YSYEKL in the germline V gene. This CDR3 is 14 amino acids long. Trimming took off 0 bases at V and 2 bases at J, with 8 bases between the two ends. CDR3 nucleotide sequence: TGCGCCAGCAGCCAAGAAGAAGGGGCCTACGAGCAGTACTTC. It specifies CASSQEEGAYEQYF.

The CDR3 sequence is CASSHTDTQYF. The CDR3 DNA follows: TGCGCCAGCAGCCACACAGATACGCAGTATTTT. This chain links TRBV5-1 with TRBJ2-3, with unresolved D. V was cut by 4 bases and J by 2 bases, with 2 bases left in between. This CDR3 region has 11 residues. In germline, CDR1 is SGHRS, CDR2 YFSETQ.

The chain has TRBV9 and TRBJ2-6; D might be TRBD2 (5 bases). The CDR3 runs to 17 residues. The V and J ends lost 4 bases and 3 bases respectively, with 17 bases between them. The germline CDR1 and CDR2 sequences are SGDLS and YYNGEE. The CDR3 coding sequence is TGTGCCAGCAGCCCCTCCCCCATAGGGAGTGGGGCCAACGTCCTGACTTTC. Translating gives CASSPSPIGSGANVLTF. The full variable domain, rest sourced from reference TRBV9 and TRBJ2-6, is DSGVTQTPKHLITATGQRVTLRCSPRSGDLSVYWYQQSLDQGLQFLIQYYNGEERAKGNILERFSAQQFPDLHSELNLSSLELGDSALYFCASSPSPIGSGANVLTFGAGSRLTVL.

The chain has TRBV29-1 and TRBJ2-3; tentative D call: TRBD2 (6 bases). CDR1 is SQVTM, CDR2 ANQGSEA, per germline. V shed 6 bases and J shed 2 bases, with 12 bases lying between them. The CDR3 spans 13 residues. The CDR3 DNA follows: TGCAGCGTCTACGGGAGTTTCACAGATACGCAGTATTTT. Protein sequence: CSVYGSFTDTQYF.

J is TRBJ2-3 and V is TRBV9, with TRBD2 matching over 7 bases. This CDR3 region has 14 residues. Germline-derived CDR1 and CDR2 are SGDLS and YYNGEE. J was trimmed by 6 bases and V by 3 bases; bases with no gene match: 7. CDR3 in DNA: TGTGCCAGCAGCGCTCGACTAGCAGGGGATACGCAGTATTTT. It yields the protein CASSARLAGDTQYF.

This rearrangement joins TRBV9 to TRBJ2-3; possibly TRBD1 or TRBD2 for D (6 bases each). The CDR3 runs 14 residues. V gave up 2 bases and J gave up 6 bases, with 13 bases separating them. Germline V gene lookup returns CDR1 SGDLS and CDR2 YYNGEE. The CDR3 DNA is TGTGCCAGCAGCGTGCGGGACAAATGGGATACGCAGTATTTT. The encoded protein is CASSVRDKWDTQYF.

The chain links TRBV7-2 to TRBJ2-7; 13 bases agree with TRBD2. Germline assignment: CDR1 SGHTA and CDR2 FQGNSA. This CDR3 has 15 residues. V was clipped by 5 bases and J by 2 bases; unmatched bases: 3. The CDR3 bases are TGTGCCAGCAGCGTGACTAGCGGGGGGACCTACGAGCAGTACTTC. Translation gives CASSVTSGGTYEQYF. Combining the CDR3 with reference TRBV7-2 and TRBJ2-7 gives the whole variable domain GAGVSQSPSNKVTEKGKDVELRCDPISGHTALYWYRQSLGQGLEFLIYFQGNSAPDKSGLPSDRFSAERTGGSVSTLTIQRTQQEDSAVYLCASSVTSGGTYEQYFGPGTRLTVT.

The chain recombines TRBV11-2 with TRBJ2-5; 10 nucleotides align to TRBD2. The length of the CDR3 is 16 residues. V shed 4 bases, J shed 1 base, and the junction held 6 bases outside the gene matches. The germline V gene has CDR1 SGHAT and CDR2 FQNNGV. This CDR3 is CASSSMVAGGQETQYF. CDR3 DNA: TGTGCCAGCAGCTCCATGGTAGCGGGGGGCCAAGAGACCCAGTACTTC.

V usage is TRBV7-9 and J usage is TRBJ1-1; no definite D call. Germline CDR1 and CDR2: SEHNR and FQNEAQ (reference sequence). The CDR3 is made up of 14 amino acids. The ends were cut back, 0 bases at V and 2 bases at J, with 7 bases in the middle. The CDR3 here is CASSLATVNTEAFF. Here the CDR3 DNA reads TGTGCCAGCAGCTTAGCAACAGTTAACACTGAAGCTTTCTTT.

Only one count was recorded for this clone. This rearrangement joins TRBV6-5 to TRBJ2-7; the D gene is possibly TRBD1 (5 bases). Germline CDR1 and CDR2: MNHEY and SVGAGI. V was trimmed by 7 bases and J by 6 bases, leaving 19 bases between them. The CDR3 length is 14 residues. The CDR3 DNA is TGTGCCAGCACCAGCAGGGTTCGTCTTGGCGAGCAGTACTTC. Translation: CASTSRVRLGEQYF.

The chain uses TRBV6-5 and TRBJ2-5; 9 nucleotides line up with TRBD2. Germline-derived CDR1 and CDR2 are MNHEY and SVGAGI. CDR3 length: 15 amino acids. V was clipped by 6 bases and J by 3 bases; unmatched bases: 8. In nucleotides, the CDR3 is TGTGCCAGCAGCTATAGCGGGAGTGGGGAAGAGACCCAGTACTTC. It encodes CASSYSGSGEETQYF.

This rearrangement joins TRBV19 to TRBJ2-1, with TRBD2 identical over 9 bases. V lost 5 bases to trimming and J lost 10 bases; unmatched junction nucleotides: 15. Germline CDR1 LNHDA, CDR2 SQIVND (reference sequence). CDR3 length: 16 residues. CDR3 DNA sequence: TGTGCCAGTAGTGTCCTTGGCGCGGGGGGGTCGGTGGAGCAGTTCTTC. Its protein is CASSVLGAGGSVEQFF. The full variable domain, with the rest looked up from reference TRBV19 and TRBJ2-1, is DGGITQSPKYLFRKEGQNVTLSCEQNLNHDAMYWYRQDPGQGLRLIYYSQIVNDFQKGDIAEGYSVSREKKESFPLTVTSAQKNPTAFYLCASSVLGAGGSVEQFFGPGTRLTVL.

The chain recombines TRBV28 with TRBJ2-7, with 7 bases aligning to TRBD1. CDR3 length equals 15 residues. J gave up 5 bases and V 5 bases, and 12 bases lay outside the gene matches. CDR1 and CDR2 from the germline V gene are MDHEN and SYDVKM. The CDR3 sequence: CASSLTGAGLHEQYF. In DNA, the CDR3 is TGTGCCAGCAGTCTAACAGGGGCTGGACTCCACGAGCAGTACTTC.

This chain connects TRBV4-1 to TRBJ2-5; 7 bases fit TRBD1. The ends lost 0 bases at V and 5 bases at J; junction bases unmatched: 9. There are 16 residues in the CDR3. CDR1 is MGHRA, CDR2 YSYEKL, per germline. The DNA for the CDR3 is TGCGCCAGCAGCCAAGAAGGCACAGGGGTGAAGGAGACCCAGTACTTC. This translates into CASSQEGTGVKETQYF.

The rearrangement uses TRBV5-4 and TRBJ2-5, with D perhaps matching TRBD1 (6 bases). Germline V gene lookup returns CDR1 SGHNT and CDR2 YYREEE (reference sequence). This CDR3 comprises 12 residues. The CDR3 DNA is TGTGCATTCCAGGGGCTTTCAGAGACCCAGTACTTC. Translated: CAFQGLSETQYF.

CDR3 in DNA: TGTGCCAGCAGCGTAGGTTCTAGCGGCTACGAGCAGTACTTC. It codes for CASSVGSSGYEQYF. The chain recombines TRBV9 with TRBJ2-7; TRBD2 matches at 7 bases. The CDR3 is made up of 14 amino acids. Germline trimming cut 0 bases from V and 3 bases from J; bases unmatched to any gene: 3. CDR1 SGDLS and CDR2 YYNGEE come from the germline V gene.

The chain joins TRBV4-2 to TRBJ2-1; D is unresolved. The CDR3 totals 14 residues. CDR1 and CDR2 from the germline V gene are LGHNA and YNFKEQ. Trimming took 2 bases from V and 5 from J, leaving 10 bases between them. This CDR3 is CASSQINFNNEQFF. For the CDR3, the DNA is TGTGCCAGCAGCCAAATTAACTTTAACAATGAGCAGTTCTTC.

The chain uses TRBV6-5 and TRBJ1-4; D gene uncertain. The CDR3 is made up of 13 amino acids. Germline V gene lookup returns CDR1 MNHEY and CDR2 SVGAGI. V was clipped by 7 bases and J by 8 bases, with 14 bases between them. The CDR3 coding sequence is TGTGCCAGCACCGGTGGGTTGAGGGAAAAACTGTTTTTT. Translating gives CASTGGLREKLFF.

CDR3 in amino acids: CASSLVSRRTGELFF. As DNA, the CDR3 is TGTGCCAGCAGCTTAGTATCCAGACGCACCGGGGAGCTGTTTTTT. The chain has TRBV7-6 and TRBJ2-2, with no clear D. Germline V gene sequence: CDR1 SGHVS, CDR2 FNYEAQ. Between the trimmed V and J ends, which lost 1 base and 4 bases, there was a span of 10 bases. The CDR3 has 15 amino acids.

V usage is TRBV6-5 and J usage is TRBJ2-7, with TRBD1 matching over 8 bases. This CDR3 spans 14 amino acids. The junction had 5 bases not matched to a gene; V was cut back by 1 base and J by 6 bases. The germline V gene encodes CDR1 MNHEY and CDR2 SVGAGI. CDR3 DNA sequence: TGTGCCAGCAGTTACTTGGACAGGGTCCTCGAGCAGTACTTC. Protein product: CASSYLDRVLEQYF.

The chain recombines TRBV28 with TRBJ1-6; D ambiguous. Germline V gene lookup returns CDR1 MDHEN and CDR2 SYDVKM. V gave up 4 bases and J gave up 6 bases, with 7 bases separating them. The CDR3 runs 13 residues. The CDR3, as DNA: TGTGCCAGCAGTTATCATACTAATTCACCCCTCCACTTT. Its translation is CASSYHTNSPLHF.

This clone was seen more than once but under ten times. The chain recombines TRBV4-2 with TRBJ1-2, with a possible D match to TRBD1 (6 bases). The CDR3 runs to 15 residues. V lost 0 bases to trimming and J lost 4 bases, with 12 bases between them. Germline lookup yields CDR1 LGHNA and CDR2 YNFKEQ. CDR3 nucleotide sequence: TGTGCCAGCAGCCAAGATATAGGGGGGGGCTATGGCTACACCTTC. It is translated as CASSQDIGGGYGYTF.

This sequence joins TRBV11-3 and TRBJ2-7, with 8 positions matching TRBD2. The V gene's germline CDR1 is SGHNT and CDR2 YENEEA. V gave up 1 base and J gave up 7 bases; unmatched junction bases: 6. The CDR3 length is 14 residues. This CDR3 is CASSLGGGRMEQYF. DNA for the CDR3: TGTGCCAGCAGCTTAGGCGGGGGGAGGATGGAGCAGTACTTC.

The J gene is TRBJ1-6, the V gene TRBV18; D is undetermined. V was shortened by 1 base and J by 7 bases, with 11 bases between the two germline ends. CDR3 length equals 15 residues. Per germline, CDR1 KGHSH and CDR2 LQKENI. CDR3 nucleotides: TGTGCCAGCTCACCACTTGGTCAGCCGAATTCACCCCTCCACTTT. Its translation is CASSPLGQPNSPLHF.

The V gene is TRBV28, the J gene TRBJ2-3; D remains ambiguous. The CDR3 is 14 amino acids. V lost 3 bases and J 2 bases, leaving 9 bases between the germline ends. Germline V gives CDR1 MDHEN, CDR2 SYDVKM. CDR3 sequence reads: CASSFTSLTDTQYF. CDR3 coding DNA: TGTGCCAGCAGTTTTACTTCCCTCACAGATACGCAGTATTTT.

The chain links TRBV6-1 to TRBJ2-7, with TRBD2 as a possible D gene (5 bases). Germline assignment: CDR1 MNHNS and CDR2 SASEGT. V lost 2 bases, J lost 2 bases, and 16 bases lay in between. This CDR3 is 16 amino acids long. The CDR3 region is CASSESWLADAYEQYF. The CDR3, as DNA: TGTGCCAGCAGTGAATCCTGGCTAGCCGACGCCTACGAGCAGTACTTC.

The genes are TRBV2 and TRBJ2-7; 10 nucleotides agree with TRBD2. The CDR3 extends over 15 amino acids. Germline-derived CDR1 and CDR2 are SNHLY and FYNNEI. V trimming: 6 bases; J trimming: 0 bases; junction bases outside the gene matches: 5. CDR3 sequence: CASSALAGSSYEQYF. CDR3 DNA sequence: TGTGCCAGCAGCGCACTAGCGGGGAGCTCCTACGAGCAGTACTTC.

The V gene is TRBV9, the J gene TRBJ1-3; no clear D gene. The CDR3 is 14 residues long. Germline V gene sequence: CDR1 SGDLS, CDR2 YYNGEE. The V gene lost 2 bases and the J gene lost 0 bases, with 6 bases spanning the gap. CDR3 sequence reads: CASSVRSSGNTIYF. As DNA, the CDR3 is TGTGCCAGCAGCGTCAGGAGCTCTGGAAACACCATATATTTT.